This T cell receptor beta chain was captured in a study of shared clonotypes between healthy human individuals. Study-level results: How much donors shared clonotypes was expected to be affected by sequencing depth. Of the naive CD4 clonotypes, roughly 5.2% were shared across several donors.

Looked up from germline, CDR1 is MDHEN and CDR2 is SYDVKM. The CDR3 runs to 16 residues. With V trimmed by 6 bases and J by 3 bases, 7 bases remained unmatched. Note on this clone: Its antigen is unknown.

The sorted-subset replicate PCRs were given 150 to 250 ng DNA, which is about 30,000 T cell genomes. Some clones are missing from TCRdb's copy, which holds only in-frame ones; the method was immunoSEQ multiplex PCR. The profile shows roughly 1,000,000 clones, 70% to 80% of them singletons. Donors, healthy HIV-negative adults, lacked recent acute infections or vaccinations. This TCR was recovered from a young man in good health. Some clones in this sample may be carry-over from other donors' samples. The J gene is TRBJ2-1, the V gene TRBV28; 11 positions match TRBD2. Sequencing input: memory CD4+ T cells from PBMCs. Noted subset: CD45RA-negative fraction. The CDR3 loop is CASRDDLAGGYNEQFF. CDR3 in DNA: TGTGCCAGCAGGGACGACCTAGCGGGAGGCTACAATGAGCAGTTCTTC.